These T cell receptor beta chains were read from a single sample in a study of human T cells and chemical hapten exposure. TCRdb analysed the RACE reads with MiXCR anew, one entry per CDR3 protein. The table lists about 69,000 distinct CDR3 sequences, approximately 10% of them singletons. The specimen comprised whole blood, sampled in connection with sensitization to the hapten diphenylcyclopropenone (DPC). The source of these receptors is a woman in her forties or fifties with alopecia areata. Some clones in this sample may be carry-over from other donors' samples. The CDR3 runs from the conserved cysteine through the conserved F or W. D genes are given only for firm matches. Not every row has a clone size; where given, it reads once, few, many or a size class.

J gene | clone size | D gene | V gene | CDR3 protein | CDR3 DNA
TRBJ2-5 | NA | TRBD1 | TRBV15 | CATSRWGQGQETQYF | TGTGCCACCAGCAGATGGGGACAGGGACAAGAGACCCAGTACTTC
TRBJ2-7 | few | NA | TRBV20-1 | CSARAQYEQYF | TGCAGTGCTAGAGCGCAGTACGAGCAGTACTTC
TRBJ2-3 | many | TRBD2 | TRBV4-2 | CASSQERGSNTDTQYF | TGTGCCAGCAGCCAAGAGCGGGGGTCCAACACAGATACGCAGTATTTT
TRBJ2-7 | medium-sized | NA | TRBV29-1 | CSVRREVNSYEQYF | TGCAGCGTTCGTAGGGAGGTGAATTCCTACGAGCAGTACTTC
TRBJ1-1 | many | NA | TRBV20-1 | CSARGGNTEAFF | TGCAGTGCTAGAGGGGGCAACACTGAAGCTTTCTTT
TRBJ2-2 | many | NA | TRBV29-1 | CSGQGPGELFF | TGCAGCGGGCAGGGTCCCGGGGAGCTGTTTTTT
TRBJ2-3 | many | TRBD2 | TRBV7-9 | CASSLDVASGTDTQYF | TGTGCCAGCAGCTTAGATGTGGCTAGCGGGACAGATACGCAGTATTTT
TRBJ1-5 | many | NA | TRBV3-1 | CASSQSRLGGPQHF | TGTGCCAGCAGCCAATCCCGACTGGGTGGGCCCCAGCATTTT
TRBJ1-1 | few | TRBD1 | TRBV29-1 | CSVGGQEAFF | TGCAGCGTTGGTGGACAGGAGGCTTTCTTT
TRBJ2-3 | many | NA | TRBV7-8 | CASSSGTSFGTQYF | TGTGCCAGCAGCTCAGGGACCAGCTTCGGTACGCAGTATTTT
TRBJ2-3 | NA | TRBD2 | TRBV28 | CATGGGGTDTQYF | TGTGCCACTGGGGGGGGTGGCACAGATACGCAGTATTTT
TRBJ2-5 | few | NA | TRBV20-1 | CSARGYEYQETQYF | TGCAGTGCCAGGGGTTACGAGTACCAAGAGACCCAGTACTTC
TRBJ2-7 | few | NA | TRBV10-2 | CASSENPAPAYEQYF | TGCGCCAGCAGTGAAAACCCCGCGCCGGCCTACGAGCAGTACTTC
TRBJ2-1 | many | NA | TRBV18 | CASSPAGPYNEQFF | TGTGCCAGCTCACCGGCAGGGCCCTACAATGAGCAGTTCTTC
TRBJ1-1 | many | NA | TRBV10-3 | CAITENTEAFF | TGTGCCATCACGGAGAACACTGAAGCTTTCTTT
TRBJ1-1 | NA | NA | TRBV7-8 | CASSLNSANTEAFF | TGTGCCAGCAGCTTGAATTCAGCGAACACTGAAGCTTTCTTT
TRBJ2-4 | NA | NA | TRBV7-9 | CVSSPENIQYF | TGTGTCAGCAGCCCCGAAAACATTCAGTACTTC
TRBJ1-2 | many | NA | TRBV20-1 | CSASLGTSANYGYTF | TGCAGTGCTAGCCTGGGGACCTCAGCTAACTATGGCTACACCTTC
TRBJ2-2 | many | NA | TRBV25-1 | CASSVNREAGELFF | TGTGCCAGCAGTGTAAACAGGGAGGCCGGGGAGCTGTTTTTT
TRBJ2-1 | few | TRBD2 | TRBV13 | CASSQNARLASNNEQFF | TGTGCCAGCAGCCAAAACGCCCGACTAGCCTCCAACAATGAGCAGTTCTTC
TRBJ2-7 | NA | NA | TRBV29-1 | CSVTPPLEQYF | TGCAGCGTGACCCCACCCTTAGAGCAGTACTTC
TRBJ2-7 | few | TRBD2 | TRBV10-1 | CASQERESYEQYF | TGCGCCAGCCAAGAGCGGGAATCCTACGAGCAGTACTTC
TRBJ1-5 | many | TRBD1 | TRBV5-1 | CASSLGDRGNQPQHF | TGCGCCAGCAGCTTGGGGGACAGGGGGAATCAGCCCCAGCATTTT
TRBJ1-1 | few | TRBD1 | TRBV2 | CASSAGTGGTEAFF | TGTGCCAGCAGTGCAGGGACAGGGGGCACTGAAGCTTTCTTT
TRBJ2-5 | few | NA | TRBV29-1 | CSVEDLRGWGTQYF | TGCAGCGTTGAAGATCTCAGGGGCTGGGGGACCCAGTACTTC
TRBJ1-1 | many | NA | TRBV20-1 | CSAIRDEAFF | TGCAGTGCAATACGGGACGAAGCTTTCTTT
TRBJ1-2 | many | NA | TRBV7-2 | CASSLTNYGYTF | TGTGCCAGCAGCTTAACTAACTATGGCTACACCTTC
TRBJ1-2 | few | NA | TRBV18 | CASSPLDDYGYTF | TGTGCCAGCTCACCCCTCGATGACTATGGCTACACCTTC
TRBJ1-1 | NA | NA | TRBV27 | CASSSQGGLTEAFF | TGTGCCAGCAGTAGCCAGGGAGGACTGACTGAAGCTTTCTTT
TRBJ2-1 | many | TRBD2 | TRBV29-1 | CSVSFLAGVINEQFF | TGCAGCGTTTCCTTCCTAGCGGGAGTGATAAATGAGCAGTTCTTC
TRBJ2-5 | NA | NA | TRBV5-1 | CASSLTGPETQYF | TGCGCCAGCAGCTTGACAGGGCCCGAGACCCAGTACTTC
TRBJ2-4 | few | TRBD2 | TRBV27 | CASRAGTRGVGIQYF | TGTGCCAGCAGGGCAGGGACTAGAGGGGTCGGCATTCAGTACTTC
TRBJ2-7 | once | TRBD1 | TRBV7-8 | CASSTRGRPYEQYF | TGTGCCAGCAGCACCAGGGGGCGGCCCTACGAGCAGTACTTC
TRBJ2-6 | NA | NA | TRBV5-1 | CASSLQLGPPGANVLTF | TGCGCCAGCAGCTTGCAATTAGGGCCGCCTGGGGCCAACGTCCTGACTTTC
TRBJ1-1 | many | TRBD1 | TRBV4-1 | CASSPSPGQKRAEAFF | TGCGCCAGCAGTCCTTCGCCGGGACAGAAGAGGGCTGAAGCTTTCTTT
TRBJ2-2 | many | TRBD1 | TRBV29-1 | CSVGQGNTGELFF | TGCAGCGTGGGACAGGGGAACACCGGGGAGCTGTTTTTT
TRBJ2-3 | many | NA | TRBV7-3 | CASSPGPRPTDTQYF | TGTGCCAGCAGCCCAGGGCCCCGACCCACAGATACGCAGTATTTT
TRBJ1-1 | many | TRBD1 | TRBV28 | CASSLSDRRNTEAFF | TGTGCCAGCAGTTTATCGGACAGGCGAAACACTGAAGCTTTCTTT
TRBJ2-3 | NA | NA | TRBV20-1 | CSAGSGTTDTQYF | TGCAGTGCTGGGTCGGGCACCACAGATACGCAGTATTTT
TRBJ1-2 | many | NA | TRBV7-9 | CASSPLGGSDGYTF | TGTGCCAGCAGCCCCCTGGGAGGGTCGGATGGCTACACCTTC
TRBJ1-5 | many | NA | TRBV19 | CASSMVGVSTLGNGQPQHF | TGTGCCAGTAGTATGGTCGGGGTTTCTACACTCGGTAATGGTCAGCCCCAGCATTTT
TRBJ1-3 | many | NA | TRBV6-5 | CASRVLDGNTIYF | TGTGCCAGCAGGGTTCTCGATGGAAACACCATATATTTT
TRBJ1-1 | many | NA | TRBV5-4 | CASSSPPLGSTEAFF | TGTGCCAGCAGCTCTCCACCGTTAGGCTCCACTGAAGCTTTCTTT
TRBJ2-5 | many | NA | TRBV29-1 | CSVDKYQETQYF | TGCAGCGTTGACAAGTACCAAGAGACCCAGTACTTC
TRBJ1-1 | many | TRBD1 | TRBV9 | CASSVAGTGHTEAFF | TGTGCCAGCAGCGTAGCCGGGACAGGGCACACTGAAGCTTTCTTT
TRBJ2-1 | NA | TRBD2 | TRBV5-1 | CASSLGLAGFDEQFF | TGCGCCAGCAGCTTGGGTCTAGCGGGATTCGATGAGCAGTTCTTC
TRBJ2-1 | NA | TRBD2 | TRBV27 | CTSSLSAGGYNEQFF | TGTACCAGCAGTTTATCGGCGGGAGGGTACAATGAGCAGTTCTTC
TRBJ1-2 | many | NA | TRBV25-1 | CASSEWGGNYGYTF | TGTGCCAGCAGTGAATGGGGCGGAAACTATGGCTACACCTTC
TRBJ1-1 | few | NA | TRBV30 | CAWSGQGIEAFF | TGTGCCTGGAGTGGGCAGGGGATTGAAGCTTTCTTT
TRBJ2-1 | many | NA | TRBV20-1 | CSASPSYNEQFF | TGCAGTGCTAGCCCCTCCTACAATGAGCAGTTCTTC
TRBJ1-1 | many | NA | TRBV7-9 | CASSMLGGADTEAFF | TGTGCCAGCAGTATGCTCGGGGGGGCGGACACTGAAGCTTTCTTT
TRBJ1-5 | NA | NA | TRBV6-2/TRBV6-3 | CASNAQVSNHQPQHF | TGTGCCAGCAACGCACAGGTTTCCAACCACCAGCCCCAGCATTTT
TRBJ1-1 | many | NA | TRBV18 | CASSPEHLNTEAFF | TGTGCCAGCTCACCGGAACATTTGAACACTGAAGCTTTCTTT